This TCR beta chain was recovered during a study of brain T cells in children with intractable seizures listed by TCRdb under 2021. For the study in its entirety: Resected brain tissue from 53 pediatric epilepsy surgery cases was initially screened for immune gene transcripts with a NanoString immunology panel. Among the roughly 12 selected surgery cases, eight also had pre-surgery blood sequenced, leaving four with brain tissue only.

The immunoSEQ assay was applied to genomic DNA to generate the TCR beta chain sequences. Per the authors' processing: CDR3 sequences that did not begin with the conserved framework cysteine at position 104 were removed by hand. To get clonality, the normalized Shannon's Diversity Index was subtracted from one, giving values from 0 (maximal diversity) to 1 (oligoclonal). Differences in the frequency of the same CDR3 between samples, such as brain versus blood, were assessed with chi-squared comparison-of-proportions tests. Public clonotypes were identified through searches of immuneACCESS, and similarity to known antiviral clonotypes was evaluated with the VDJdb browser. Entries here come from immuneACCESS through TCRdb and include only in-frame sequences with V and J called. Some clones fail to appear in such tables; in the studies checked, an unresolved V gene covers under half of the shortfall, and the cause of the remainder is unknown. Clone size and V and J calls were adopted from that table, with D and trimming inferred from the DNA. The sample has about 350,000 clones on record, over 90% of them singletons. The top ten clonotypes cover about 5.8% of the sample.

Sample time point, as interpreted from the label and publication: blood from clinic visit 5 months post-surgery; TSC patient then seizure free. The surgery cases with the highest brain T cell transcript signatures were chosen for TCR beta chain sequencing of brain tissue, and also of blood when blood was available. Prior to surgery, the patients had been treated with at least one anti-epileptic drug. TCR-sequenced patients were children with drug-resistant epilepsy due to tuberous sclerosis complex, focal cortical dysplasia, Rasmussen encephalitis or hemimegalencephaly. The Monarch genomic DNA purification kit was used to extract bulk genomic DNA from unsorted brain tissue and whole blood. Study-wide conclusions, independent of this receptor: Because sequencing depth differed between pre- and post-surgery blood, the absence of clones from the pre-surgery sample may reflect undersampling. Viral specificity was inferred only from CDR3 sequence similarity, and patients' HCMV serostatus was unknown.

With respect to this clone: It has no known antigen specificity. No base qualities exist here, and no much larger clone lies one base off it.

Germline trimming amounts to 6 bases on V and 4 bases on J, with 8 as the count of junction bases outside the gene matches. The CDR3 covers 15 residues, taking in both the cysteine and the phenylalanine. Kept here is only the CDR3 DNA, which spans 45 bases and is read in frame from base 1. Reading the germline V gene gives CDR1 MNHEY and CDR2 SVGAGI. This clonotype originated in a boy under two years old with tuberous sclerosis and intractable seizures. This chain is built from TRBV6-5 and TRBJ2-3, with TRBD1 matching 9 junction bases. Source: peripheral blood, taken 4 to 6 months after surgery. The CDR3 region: CASSLYRGLADTQYF. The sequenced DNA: TGTGCCAGCAGCCTATACAGGGGGCTGGCAGATACGCAGTATTTT.